These T cell receptor beta chains were read from a single sample in a study of blood T cell repertoires in COVID-19. Sequencing used immunoSEQ multiplex PCR; TCRdb keeps in-frame clones, though not all of them. The table lists more than 150,000 clones, under 85% of them singletons. The sequenced sample consisted of peripheral blood. These receptor sequences come from a human donor in a cohort sampled during active COVID-19. CDR3s include the opening cysteine and the closing phenylalanine or tryptophan. Each record gives: J gene, clone size, V gene, D gene, CDR3 DNA, CDR3 protein. The D gene is left open where the match is weak. Clone size is shown for a subset of rows, as once, few, many or a class of expanded clone.

TRBJ2-7 NA TRBV11-2 NA TGTGCCAGCAGCTGGGACAAGGGAGCCTACGAGCAGTACTTC CASSWDKGAYEQYF
TRBJ1-4 NA TRBV15 NA TGTGCCACCAGCAGAGATCGGGCAGGGAATGAAAAACTGTTTTTT CATSRDRAGNEKLFF
TRBJ1-2 NA TRBV4-1 NA TGCGCCAGCAGCCAGGAGACAGGCTTCTATGGCTACACCTTC CASSQETGFYGYTF
TRBJ1-4 many TRBV16 NA TGTGCCAGCAGCCAATTCTTGCCAGGTTCTGAAAAACTGTTTTTT CASSQFLPGSEKLFF
TRBJ1-1 NA TRBV2 NA TGTGCCAGGCTTGGGGGGGGCACTGAAGCTTTCTTT CARLGGGTEAFF
TRBJ1-1 NA TRBV18 TRBD1 TGTGCCAGCTCACCCCCGAACAGGGGGCACACTGAAGCTTTCTTT CASSPPNRGHTEAFF
TRBJ2-7 NA TRBV9 NA TGTGCCAGCAGCGTAGGTTCAGGGATCGAGTCGTACGAGCAGTACTTC CASSVGSGIESYEQYF
TRBJ1-1 few TRBV2 TRBD1 TGTGCCAGCAGTGAGGAGGGGGCGTATCTCACTGAAGCTTTCTTT CASSEEGAYLTEAFF
TRBJ2-5 NA TRBV6-5 TRBD2 TGTGCCAGCAGTACGCCGGGACTAGCACGGGAGACCCAGTACTTC CASSTPGLARETQYF
TRBJ1-2 NA TRBV27 NA TGTGCCAGCAGCTCCGACAGGCTGGAAGATGGCTACACCTTC CASSSDRLEDGYTF
TRBJ1-6 NA TRBV5-5 TRBD1 TGTGCCAGCAGCCCCGCGGGACAGGAGAATTCACCCCTCCACTTT CASSPAGQENSPLHF
TRBJ2-3 NA TRBV11-3 NA TGTGCCAGCAGCTTAGAACCAACTAGTCCCACAGATACGCAGTATTTT CASSLEPTSPTDTQYF
TRBJ1-4 NA TRBV29-1 NA TGCAGCGCCCTGAAGGCGGGCAGACTGTTTTTT CSALKAGRLFF
TRBJ1-2 NA TRBV19 NA TGTGCCAGTAGTATAGCCTCGACAGCTTTTGGCTACACCTTC CASSIASTAFGYTF
TRBJ2-7 NA TRBV12-3/TRBV12-4 TRBD1 TGTGCCAGCAGGGGGACAGTTGACGAGCAGTACTTC CASRGTVDEQYF
TRBJ2-5 NA TRBV7-2 TRBD2 TGTGCCAGCAGCTTAGCTAGCGGGGGCGGGGAGACCCAGTACTTC CASSLASGGGETQYF
TRBJ1-2 few TRBV13 TRBD1 TGTGCCAGCAGCTTAGGCGGTGGACAGGGGGCCTATGGCTACACCTTC CASSLGGGQGAYGYTF
TRBJ1-1 NA TRBV13 TRBD1 TGTGCCAGCAGTCCCTGGACAGGGGAGGGAGCTTTCTTT CASSPWTGEGAFF
TRBJ1-5 NA TRBV19 TRBD1 TGTGCCAGTTCCGGGACAGCTTTCAATCAGCCCCAGCATTTT CASSGTAFNQPQHF
TRBJ2-7 few TRBV7-8 TRBD2 TGTGCCAGCAGCTTATACGTGCTAGCGGGGGCGCCCACCTACGAGCAGTACTTC CASSLYVLAGAPTYEQYF
TRBJ2-7 NA TRBV2 NA TGTGCCAGCAGAGAGGACAGAACCTACGAGCAGTACTTC CASREDRTYEQYF
TRBJ2-7 once TRBV6-5 NA TGTGCCAGCAGCCCCCACGGGGAGCCGTACGAGCAGTACTTC CASSPHGEPYEQYF
TRBJ1-6 NA TRBV19 NA TGTGCCAGTAGTAGCCGGGTGTCTAATTCACCCCTCCACTTT CASSSRVSNSPLHF
TRBJ2-7 NA TRBV2 TRBD2 TGTGCCAGCAGTGCCGGGGGGGAAGCCTACGAGCAGTACTTC CASSAGGEAYEQYF
TRBJ2-7 NA TRBV27 NA TGTGCCAGCAGTCAGTCCCCGTTCGCGGTATACGAGCAGTACTTC CASSQSPFAVYEQYF
TRBJ2-7 NA TRBV6-1 NA TGTGCCAGCAGTGAAGCCTTGACCACGGGTCACTACGAGCAGTACTTC CASSEALTTGHYEQYF
TRBJ1-1 NA TRBV5-1 TRBD1 TGCGCCAGCAGCACGGGACAGGGGATGACTGAAGCTTTCTTT CASSTGQGMTEAFF
TRBJ2-7 NA TRBV19 TRBD1 TGTGCCAGTAGTCCACCTATAGGAGGACAGGGAAAACTGCGCGAGCAGTACTTC CASSPPIGGQGKLREQYF
TRBJ1-4 NA TRBV14 NA TGTGCCAGCAGCCAAACCAACAATCCAGGGGCGCAGGGTGAAAAACTGTTTTTT CASSQTNNPGAQGEKLFF
TRBJ1-5 NA TRBV27 TRBD1 TGTGCCAGCAGTCCTACCCGACAGGGTCGGCAGCCCCAGCATTTT CASSPTRQGRQPQHF
TRBJ1-5 NA TRBV5-8 NA TGTGCCAGCAGCTTGCGCGGGTTTGAGGGTTTTAGCAATCAGCCCCAGCATTTT CASSLRGFEGFSNQPQHF
TRBJ1-6 once TRBV9 TRBD1 TGTGCCAGCAGCGTGGAGACAGGGGCTAATTCACCCCTCCACTTT CASSVETGANSPLHF